This T cell receptor (beta chain) was obtained from a study of shared clonotypes between healthy human individuals. This clone came up once. TCRdb keeps only in-frame clones here, not all; method: immunoSEQ multiplex PCR. The sample contains about 1 million clones, around 76% of which appear only once. V shed 4 bases, J shed 4 bases, and the junction held 5 bases outside the gene matches. The germline V gene encodes CDR1 SGHRS and CDR2 YFSETQ. The CDR3 sequence is 16 residues long. The rearrangement uses TRBV5-1 and TRBJ2-5; 15 positions match TRBD2. Sequenced: memory CD4+ T cells sorted from blood. As to subset: CD45RA-negative fraction. The source of this sequence is a man aged 18 to 30 in good health. CDR3 sequence (DNA): TGCGCCAGCAGCGTGGGACTAGCGGGAGGTGCAGAGACCCAGTACTTC. It specifies CASSVGLAGGAETQYF.